These 28 T cell receptor beta chains share one sample of origin, sequenced in a study of blood T cells in healthy people across ages. It was with a sample-barcoded 5' primer and a J-beta primer mix that a second PCR of roughly 7 to 12 cycles was run. MiXCR was run by TCRdb on the 5' RACE reads, yielding one entry per CDR3 protein. The table lists approximately 1,000,000 distinct CDR3 sequences, around two fifths of them singletons. Sample: blood. The receptors shown here come from a man aged 18-30 years in good health.

The sample holds a few counts of this clonotype. This chain joins TRBV28 and TRBJ2-3; D is possibly TRBD2 (7 bases). Germline loops: CDR1 MDHEN, CDR2 SYDVKM. V dropped 7 bases and J dropped 2 bases, with 19 bases sitting between them. The CDR3 totals 16 residues. The CDR3 here is CASTGGQLLATDTQYF. The CDR3 nucleotides are TGTGCCAGCACCGGGGGGCAGTTATTAGCCACAGATACGCAGTATTTT.

This clonotype has only one observation. This could be a read error, since a much larger clone is one nucleotide away. V gene TRBV4-2 combines with J gene TRBJ2-3, with a possible D match to TRBD2 (6 bases). The CDR3 is 15 amino acids. Per the germline V gene, CDR1 is LGHNA and CDR2 is YNFKEQ. Trimming pared 7 bases from V and 0 bases from J, leaving 14 bases between. The CDR3 DNA is TGTGCCAGCAACGTCGGGAGACCCAGCACAGATACGCAGTATTTT. Protein: CASNVGRPSTDTQYF.

This clonotype was seen a handful of times. The chain links TRBV5-1 to TRBJ1-2; no definite D call. Trimming took off 2 bases at V and 0 bases at J, with 8 bases between the two ends. The CDR3 runs 14 residues. CDR1 is SGHRS and CDR2 is YFSETQ in the germline V gene. The CDR3: CASSFGETNYGYTF. CDR3 nucleotide sequence: TGCGCCAGCAGCTTCGGAGAGACTAACTATGGCTACACCTTC. The whole variable domain, filled in from reference TRBV5-1 and TRBJ1-2, reads KAGVTQTPRYLIKTRGQQVTLSCSPISGHRSVSWYQQTPGQGLQFLFEYFSETQRNKGNFPGRFSGRQFSNSRSEMNVSTLELGDSALYLCASSFGETNYGYTFGSGTRLTVV.

This clonotype was seen more than once but under ten times. V usage is TRBV2 and J usage is TRBJ1-2, with D maybe TRBD1 (6 bases). The V end lost 11 bases, the J end lost 4 bases, and 14 bases lay between the germline ends. This CDR3 has 12 residues. Germline V gene lookup returns CDR1 SNHLY and CDR2 FYNNEI. CDR3 residues: CAGRTESYGYTF. In DNA, the CDR3 is TGTGCCGGAAGGACAGAAAGCTATGGCTACACCTTC.

In this sample, this clonotype turned up a few times. The chain has TRBV7-2 and TRBJ1-2; D gene uncertain. The CDR3 length is 15 residues. CDR1 is SGHTA and CDR2 is FQGNSA in the germline V gene. V lost 0 bases to trimming and J lost 1 base, with 9 bases between them. CDR3 region: CASSLAVAGNYGYTF. CDR3 nucleotide sequence: TGTGCCAGCAGCTTAGCGGTGGCGGGTAACTATGGCTACACCTTC.

This clonotype was observed a handful of times. This chain joins TRBV4-1 and TRBJ2-3, with D unresolved. Trimming pared 2 bases from V and 4 bases from J, leaving 4 bases between. The CDR3 contains 12 residues. Germline CDR1 reads MGHRA; CDR2 reads YSYEKL. As DNA, the CDR3 is TGCGCCAGCAGCCAACTCCCAGATACGCAGTATTTT. The encoded protein is CASSQLPDTQYF.

The CDR3 is CASSPRADRGNGYTF. In nucleotides, the CDR3 is TGTGCCAGCAGCCCGAGGGCGGACAGGGGCAATGGCTACACCTTC. The V gene is TRBV3-1, the J gene TRBJ1-2, with TRBD1 matching 9 bases. The trim removed 4 bases at V and 6 bases at J, leaving 9 bases unmatched. The CDR3 is 15 residues long. Germline V gene data show CDR1 as LGHDT and CDR2 as YNNKEL (reference sequence).

The J gene is TRBJ1-1, the V gene TRBV2; TRBD1 aligns across 7 bases. The CDR3 runs 14 residues. J lost 1 base, V lost 7 bases, and 6 bases had no gene match. CDR1 is SNHLY, CDR2 FYNNEI, per germline. Written as DNA, the CDR3 is TGTGCCAGCACCCCCCGGACAGGGAACACTGAAGCTTTCTTT. Its protein is CASTPRTGNTEAFF.

For the CDR3, the DNA is TGTGCCAGCAGACCCGACAGGGGTGGTGTTCAGCCCCAGCATTTT. Encoded protein: CASRPDRGGVQPQHF. The chain joins TRBV6-2 or TRBV6-3 to TRBJ1-5; 8 positions match TRBD1. J gave up 6 bases and V 6 bases, and 10 bases lay outside the gene matches. The CDR3 spans 15 residues. From germline, CDR1 is MNHEY and CDR2 SVGEGT.

This clonotype was detected only a few times. The chain joins TRBV4-3 to TRBJ2-3; TRBD2 agrees at 11 bases. With V trimmed by 0 bases and J by 5 bases, 7 bases remained unmatched. This CDR3 has 17 amino acids. The germline gives CDR1 LGHNA, CDR2 YSLEER. The CDR3 loop is CASSQDLAGGPRDTQYF. The DNA for the CDR3 is TGCGCCAGCAGCCAAGATTTAGCGGGGGGGCCCCGAGATACGCAGTATTTT.

The chain uses TRBV6-2 or TRBV6-3 and TRBJ2-1; 9 nucleotides align to TRBD1. The CDR3 sequence is 15 residues long. CDR1 and CDR2 from the germline V gene are MNHEY and SVGEGT. V lost 4 bases and J lost 8; bases outside the gene matches: 9. CDR3 DNA: TGTGCCAGCAGTTGGAACCGGGACAGGGAGGATGAGCAGTTCTTC. Encoded protein: CASSWNRDREDEQFF.

The CDR3 spells CASSLGPRVGEQYF. The CDR3 DNA sequence: TGTGCCAGCAGTTTGGGCCCCAGGGTGGGTGAGCAGTACTTC. The chain employs TRBV2 and TRBJ2-1; TRBD1 is a possible D gene (5 bases). Judging by the DNA end, TRBJ2-7 fits better; the J call may be wrong. From germline, CDR1 is SNHLY and CDR2 FYNNEI. This CDR3 region has 14 residues.

This clonotype was recorded many times. CDR3 region: CASSFSGSGANVLTF. The CDR3 DNA sequence: TGTGCCAGCAGTTTCTCTGGCTCTGGGGCCAACGTCCTGACTTTC. The rearrangement uses TRBV12-3 or TRBV12-4 and TRBJ2-6; the D is unclear. The V gene lost 3 bases and the J gene lost 0 bases, with 6 bases spanning the gap. This CDR3 region has 15 residues.

To note about this clonotype: This may be a read error, as it is one base from a much larger clone. This sequence joins TRBV4-1 and TRBJ2-5; 9 bases match TRBD2. Germline V gene lookup returns CDR1 MGHRA and CDR2 YSYEKL. Losses at the gene ends were 3 bases for V and 11 bases for J; bases not matched to a gene: 13. This CDR3 comprises 15 residues. Written as DNA, the CDR3 is TGCGCCAGCAGCCAGACTAGCGGCTCCTACAATGAGCAGTACTTC. As protein: CASSQTSGSYNEQYF.

This clonotype was observed a handful of times. V gene TRBV20-1 combines with J gene TRBJ2-5, with 8 bases fitting TRBD1. The germline gives CDR1 DFQATT, CDR2 SNEGSKA (reference sequence). V shed 0 bases, J shed 4 bases, and the junction held 10 bases outside the gene matches. The CDR3 is 16 residues long. CDR3 nucleotide sequence: TGCAGTGCTAGAGATCATGGGGCAGGGGGCCTAGAGACCCAGTACTTC. This codes for CSARDHGAGGLETQYF.

In nucleotides, the CDR3 is TGTGCCACCAGTGAAGACGGGGACACTGAAGCTTTCTTT. Its translation: CATSEDGDTEAFF. This chain uses TRBV24-1 with TRBJ1-1; D gene unclear. V was pared by 4 bases and J by 3 bases, with 8 bases between. Germline V gene data show CDR1 as KGHDR and CDR2 as SFDVKD. The CDR3 is made up of 13 amino acids.

This clonotype was detected a few times. The V gene is TRBV7-9, the J gene TRBJ1-1; TRBD1 aligns across 7 bases. CDR1 is SEHNR, CDR2 FQNEAQ, per germline (reference sequence). Trimming took 5 bases from V and 1 from J; bases not matched to a gene: 7. The CDR3 extends over 15 amino acids. The CDR3 nucleotides read TGTGCCAGCAGCCCTGACAGGGATCGGAACACTGAAGCTTTCTTT. It specifies CASSPDRDRNTEAFF.

The chain couples TRBV7-2 to TRBJ2-7; TRBD2 matches 7 bases. The V gene's germline CDR1 is SGHTA and CDR2 FQGNSA. This CDR3 has 13 residues. V trimming: 6 bases; J trimming: 7 bases; junction bases outside the gene matches: 9. CDR3 protein: CASSSGLVREQYF. CDR3 DNA sequence: TGTGCCAGCAGTTCAGGACTAGTAAGAGAGCAGTACTTC.

The V and J genes are TRBV6-6 and TRBJ1-2, with 7 bases matching TRBD1. The length of the CDR3 is 13 residues. The V gene end was trimmed by 6 bases and the J gene end by 7 bases; junction bases not matched to a gene: 8. Per the germline V gene, CDR1 is MNHNY and CDR2 is SVGAGI (reference sequence). The CDR3 DNA reads TGTGCCAGCAGATCGGGACAGTTCGGTGGCTACACCTTC. It translates to CASRSGQFGGYTF.

The genes are TRBV29-1 and TRBJ1-2, with D possibly TRBD1 on 6 matching bases. V lost 6 bases and J lost 8, with 16 bases in between. Germline V CDR1 and CDR2: SQVTM, ANQGSEA. CDR3 length: 12 residues. CDR3 region: CSVPSGGKGYTF. The CDR3 DNA is TGCAGCGTGCCCTCGGGGGGCAAAGGCTACACCTTC. Filled out from reference TRBV29-1 and TRBJ1-2, the complete variable domain reads SAVISQKPSRDICQRGTSLTIQCQVDSQVTMMFWYRQQPGQSLTLIATANQGSEATYESGFVIDKFPISRPNLTFSTLTVSNMSPEDSSIYLCSVPSGGKGYTFGSGTRLTVV.

A note on this clonotype: At one boundary the junction diverges from the germline segment, which might be a read error. The CDR3 nucleotides are TGCGCCAGCAGCCTCGGTGGGACAGTTCAGAATGGGCAGTTCTTC. It encodes CASSLGGTVQNGQFF. The chain carries TRBV4-3 and TRBJ2-1, with 7 bases aligning to TRBD1. The CDR3 totals 15 residues. Looked up from germline, CDR1 is LGHNA and CDR2 is YSLEER.

This chain uses TRBV6-6 with TRBJ1-5; 9 positions agree with TRBD1. This CDR3 is 16 amino acids long. Per germline, CDR1 MNHNY and CDR2 SVGAGI (reference sequence). V shed 2 bases and J 7 bases; nucleotides not matched to a gene: 9. The CDR3 region has the DNA TGTGCCAGCAGTTACGTAAACAGGGGGCTAAGACAGCCCCAGCATTTT. Translation: CASSYVNRGLRQPQHF.

The chain uses TRBV10-3 and TRBJ2-7; no clear D gene. Looked up from germline, CDR1 is ENHRY and CDR2 is SYGVKD. V lost 5 bases and J 6 bases, leaving 20 bases between the germline ends. This CDR3 has 15 residues. The CDR3 DNA reads as TGTGCCATCAGTCTAGGTCAGCTTATTGGTTCCGAGCAGTACTTC. The encoded protein is CAISLGQLIGSEQYF.

This rearrangement joins TRBV4-2 to TRBJ1-4; TRBD1 aligns across 7 bases. This CDR3 is built from 19 residues. V lost 4 bases and J lost 6; bases outside the gene matches: 20. CDR1 is LGHNA and CDR2 is YNFKEQ in the germline V gene. The DNA of the CDR3 is TGTGCCAGCAGCCCACCCAAACGATGGCCGGGACAGCTTGATGAAAAACTGTTTTTT. This encodes CASSPPKRWPGQLDEKLFF.

V is TRBV6-2 or TRBV6-3 and J is TRBJ1-1, with a weak D call TRBD1 (6 bases). Trimming pared 5 bases from V and 1 base from J, leaving 11 bases between. The CDR3 consists of 14 residues. The germline gives CDR1 MNHEY, CDR2 SVGEGT. CDR3 nucleotide sequence: TGTGCCAGCAGTGACCCGGGACAGAACACTGAAGCTTTCTTT. Translating gives CASSDPGQNTEAFF.

The chain uses TRBV20-1 and TRBJ1-2, with TRBD1 matching 9 bases. Germline assignment: CDR1 DFQATT and CDR2 SNEGSKA (reference sequence). V lost 4 bases and J lost 1; bases outside the gene matches: 13. The CDR3 spans 17 residues. In DNA, the CDR3 is TGCAGTGCTACATACCGGGACAGGGAGGCCGGTAACTATGGCTACACCTTC. Amino acids: CSATYRDREAGNYGYTF.

The rearrangement joins TRBV15 to TRBJ1-5; weak D call: TRBD1 (6 bases). V lost 1 base and J 0 bases, leaving 13 bases between the germline ends. The CDR3 loop spans 17 amino acids. The germline gives CDR1 LNHNV, CDR2 YYDKDF (reference sequence). The CDR3 region is CATSRVKGQYSNQPQHF. Here the CDR3 DNA reads TGTGCCACCAGCAGAGTAAAAGGACAGTATAGCAATCAGCCCCAGCATTTT.

This clonotype was counted between two and nine times. The J gene is TRBJ1-5, the V gene TRBV20-1, with 7 bases identical to TRBD1. This CDR3 contains 16 residues. Trimming at V came to 0 bases and at J to 2 bases, leaving 7 bases not matched to a gene. Germline lookup yields CDR1 DFQATT and CDR2 SNEGSKA (reference sequence). The CDR3 nucleotides are TGCAGTGCTAGAGATCGGGAAGGGACAGGCAATCAGCCCCAGCATTTT. Translation gives CSARDREGTGNQPQHF.